A single sample gave rise to the 15 T cell receptor beta chains below, sequenced in a study of CD8+CD57+ T cells in acquired aplastic anemia. Genomic DNA served as template for TCR beta VDJ and CDR3 profiling. From the reads, TCRdb called clonotypes with MiXCR, one entry per CDR3 protein. The data contain approximately 300,000 distinct CDR3 sequences, approximately 57% of them singletons. By flow cytometry, patients selected for sequencing had shown an expansion of CD8+CD57+ cells. Sequencing was carried out using sorted CD4+, CD8+, or CD8+CD57+ T cells (not recorded which) from PBMCs. The receptor set was obtained from a human donor with aplastic anemia.

V is TRBV7-3 and J is TRBJ1-1; TRBD1 might be the D (6 bases). Trimming removed 7 bases from V and 4 bases from J, with 13 bases in between. The CDR3 sequence is 13 residues long. Germline lookup yields CDR1 SGHTA and CDR2 FQGTGA. The CDR3 sequence is CASKPGHITEAFF. CDR3 coding DNA: TGTGCCAGCAAACCGGGACATATCACTGAAGCTTTCTTT. The variable domain in full, with the rest retrieved from reference TRBV7-3 and TRBJ1-1, is GAGVSQTPSNKVTEKGKYVELRCDPISGHTALYWYRQSLGQGPEFLIYFQGTGAADDSGLPNDRFFAVRPEGSVSTLKIQRTERGDSAVYLCASKPGHITEAFFGQGTRLTVV.

The CDR3 protein is CASSGRGIAGEQFF. As DNA, the CDR3 is TGTGCCAGCAGTGGACGGGGCATAGCGGGAGAGCAGTTCTTC. J is TRBJ2-1 and V is TRBV2; 8 bases are a match to TRBD2. From germline, CDR1 is SNHLY and CDR2 FYNNEI. The junction had 9 bases not matched to a gene; V was cut back by 4 bases and J by 10 bases. The length of the CDR3 is 14 residues.

This chain joins TRBV6-1 and TRBJ2-3, with 8 bases fitting TRBD2. Unmatched junction bases numbered 6, after V lost 4 bases and J lost 0 bases. The CDR3 is 16 amino acids. CDR1 and CDR2 (germline): MNHNS, SASEGT. CDR3 bases: TGTGCCAGCAGTGTGAGTAGCGGGGCTAGCACAGATACGCAGTATTTT. This encodes CASSVSSGASTDTQYF.

This chain uses TRBV25-1 with TRBJ2-1; D is unresolved. V was clipped by 5 bases and J by 8 bases, with 13 bases between them. Germline lookup yields CDR1 MGHDK and CDR2 SYGVNS. This CDR3 is 13 amino acids long. This CDR3 reads CASSPHGQDEQFF. The CDR3 nucleotides read TGTGCCAGCAGTCCCCATGGGCAGGATGAGCAGTTCTTC.

The genes are TRBV7-9 and TRBJ1-1; 9 positions match TRBD1. CDR1 is SEHNR and CDR2 is FQNEAQ in the germline V gene (reference sequence). The V gene end was trimmed by 6 bases and the J gene end by 3 bases; junction bases not matched to a gene: 14. This CDR3 spans 17 amino acids. Written as DNA, the CDR3 is TGTGCCAGCAGATCACCGGGACAGGGTGGGGGGTACACTGAAGCTTTCTTT. It is translated as CASRSPGQGGGYTEAFF.

J is TRBJ2-2 and V is TRBV9, with TRBD2 as a possible D gene (6 bases). V was trimmed by 3 bases and J by 4 bases, leaving 13 bases between them. The CDR3 runs to 15 residues. Germline lookup yields CDR1 SGDLS and CDR2 YYNGEE. This CDR3 is CASSARLGGTGELFF. The CDR3 nucleotides are TGTGCCAGCAGCGCGAGACTAGGAGGCACCGGGGAGCTGTTTTTT.

As to this clonotype: Relative to the germline gene, one junction end is altered; a read error may explain this. The chain couples TRBV5-1 to TRBJ2-3; D tentatively reads TRBD1 or TRBD2 (6 bases each). Germline V gene lookup returns CDR1 SGHRS and CDR2 YFSETQ. The CDR3 has 14 amino acids. CDR3 in amino acids: CASSGLTGYNEQYF. Here the CDR3 DNA reads TGTGCCAGCAGCGGACTAACAGGGTACAATGAGCAGTATTTT. Supplemented by reference TRBV5-1 and TRBJ2-3, the full variable domain reads KAGVTQTPRYLIKTRGQQVTLSCSPISGHRSVSWYQQTPGQGLQFLFEYFSETQRNKGNFPGRFSGRQFSNSRSEMNVSTLELGDSALYLCASSGLTGYNEQYFGPGTRLTVL.

This chain uses TRBV7-8 with TRBJ2-5; D not certain. Germline V gene lookup returns CDR1 SGHVS and CDR2 FQNEAQ. V gave up 5 bases and J gave up 2 bases, with 12 bases separating them. The CDR3 covers 14 residues. In DNA, the CDR3 is TGTGCCAGCAGCCAAGGGCAATATCAAGAGACCCAGTACTTC. Protein: CASSQGQYQETQYF. Full variable domain (remainder filled in from reference TRBV7-8 and TRBJ2-5): GAGVSQSPRYKVAKRGQDVALRCDPISGHVSLFWYQQALGQGPEFLTYFQNEAQLDKSGLPSDRFFAERPEGSVSTLKIQRTQQEDSAVYLCASSQGQYQETQYFGPGTRLLVL.

This clonotype was observed a single time. The gene calls are TRBV29-1 and TRBJ2-7, with D unclear. The CDR3 spans 13 residues. Germline V gene sequence: CDR1 SQVTM, CDR2 ANQGSEA. V gave up 4 bases and J gave up 3 bases, with 13 bases separating them. CDR3 sequence reads: CSVVYGPNYEQYF. As DNA, the CDR3 is TGCAGCGTTGTGTACGGACCCAACTACGAGCAGTACTTC.

This clonotype has only one observation. V usage is TRBV5-1 and J usage is TRBJ1-1; 7 nucleotides agree with TRBD1. The CDR3 consists of 14 residues. Trimming removed 4 bases from V and 4 bases from J; junction bases left unmatched: 7. The germline gives CDR1 SGHRS, CDR2 YFSETQ. CDR3 sequence reads: CASSPLTGSTEAFF. CDR3 bases: TGCGCCAGCAGCCCCCTGACAGGGAGCACTGAAGCTTTCTTT.

As for this clonotype: Because it lacks the conserved phenylalanine or tryptophan at the end, this CDR3 is likely a read error. The limits of the CDR3 on the DNA are not certain, so only TCRdb's listed CDR3 is given. The chain links TRBV7-3 to TRBJ2-7; the DNA was not used to check the table's D call, TRBD2. CDR1 and CDR2 from the germline V gene are SGHTA and FQGTGA. Counting both end residues, the CDR3 totals 12 amino acids. The CDR3 is CASSLRASGRAL.

In this sample, this clonotype turned up a few times. The chain uses TRBV24-1 and TRBJ2-5, with D unclear. CDR1 and CDR2 (germline): KGHDR, SFDVKD. This CDR3 is built from 15 residues. V lost 5 bases to trimming and J lost 0 bases, with 12 bases between them. CDR3 loop: CATSATGNYQETQYF. In nucleotides, the CDR3 is TGTGCCACCAGTGCGACGGGTAACTACCAAGAGACCCAGTACTTC.

This clonotype was recorded at least ten times. The chain carries TRBV2 and TRBJ2-3, with D tentatively TRBD1 (5 bases). Trimming stripped 7 bases from V and 1 base from J, with 9 bases between. This CDR3 is 13 amino acids long. Germline V gene lookup returns CDR1 SNHLY and CDR2 FYNNEI. In nucleotides, the CDR3 is TGTGCCAGCAATAGGGGTCGCACAGATACGCAGTATTTT. Its protein product is CASNRGRTDTQYF.

The rearrangement uses TRBV29-1 and TRBJ2-3, with TRBD1 identical over 8 bases. The CDR3 has 14 amino acids. CDR1 SQVTM and CDR2 ANQGSEA come from the germline V gene. The CDR3 is CGAQRTGSTDTQYF. As DNA, the CDR3 is TGCGGCGCCCAGAGGACAGGGAGCACAGATACGCAGTATTTT.

The chain carries TRBV7-9 and TRBJ2-3; no reliable D call. The germline V gene has CDR1 SEHNR and CDR2 FQNEAQ (reference sequence). The CDR3 consists of 19 residues. With 3 bases removed from V and 0 bases from J, the gap between germline ends came to 22 bases. This CDR3 reads CASSFRRTALRTSTDTQYF. CDR3 DNA sequence: TGTGCCAGCAGCTTTCGTCGGACGGCCCTCAGGACGAGCACAGATACGCAGTATTTT.